A selection of T cell receptor beta chains follows, all from one sample in a study of blood T cell repertoires in COVID-19. TCRdb's copy holds only in-frame clones and misses some; the assay was immunoSEQ multiplex PCR. The sample lists around 100,000 clones, roughly 90% seen once, with 4% to 5.5% in the top ten. Specimen: peripheral blood. The receptors come from a woman between 50 and 59 years old with COVID-19, enrolled during active disease. Each CDR3 is given with its conserved first and last residue.

TRBV30,TRBJ1-5,CAWSVFRYGIISPQHF
TRBV30,TRBJ1-2,CAWSVQSSGYTF
TRBV19,TRBJ1-1,CASSKTGTVNTEAFF
TRBV2,TRBJ2-6,CASSVSGTGLASGTSGANVLTF
TRBV19,TRBJ2-5,CASSRWTGEKTQYF
TRBV7-2,TRBJ1-2,CASSSGQGFYGYTF
TRBV2,TRBJ1-2,CASATGGSYGYTF
TRBV11-2,TRBJ2-3,CASSLGISTDTQYF
TRBV3-1/TRBV3-2,TRBJ2-3,CASSQDRGKDTQYF
TRBV5-6,TRBJ1-3,CASSLAAVSGNTIYF
TRBV11-2,TRBJ2-2,CASSAPGGWNTGELFF
TRBV6-6,TRBJ1-2,CASSPPTGDYGYTF
TRBV5-1,TRBJ1-1,CASSSDPGQMNTEAFF
TRBV5-1,TRBJ2-1,CASSRASGSSYNEQFF
TRBV2,TRBJ1-1,CASRADSGTEAFF
TRBV14,TRBJ1-1,CASSQVAFPEAFF
TRBV5-8,TRBJ1-5,CASSLLGPGERNQPQHF
TRBV5-1,TRBJ2-3,CASSFSGAVGDTQYF
TRBV24-1,TRBJ2-7,CATSAGYEQYF
TRBV7-3,TRBJ1-3,CASSLSSGFGNTIYF
TRBV18,TRBJ1-2,CASSLGDSAYGYTF
TRBV4-2,TRBJ2-3,CASSHPLAGGHRTQYF
TRBV7-9,TRBJ1-2,CASSFGGVYGYTF
TRBV28,TRBJ1-1,CASNAGQGDTEAFF
TRBV12-3/TRBV12-4,TRBJ2-2,CASTTGRTGELFF
TRBV19,TRBJ2-1,CASSIGGGYYNEQFF
TRBV24-1,TRBJ2-3,CATSDTRGETDTQYF
TRBV9,TRBJ2-5,CASSPTGDQETQYF